Below, 24 T cell receptor beta chains from the same sample are listed, as sequenced in a study of blood T cell repertoires in COVID-19. Produced via immunoSEQ multiplex PCR; TCRdb's table is partial and in-frame only. The profile shows 240,000 or so clones, 70% to 85% of them singletons. The sample consisted of peripheral blood. These receptors came from a woman over 75 with acute or convalescent COVID-19.

V gene TRBV19 combines with J gene TRBJ1-6; D call uncertain. This CDR3 is built from 15 residues. The V end was cut by 5 bases, the J end by 3 bases, with 11 bases between. Germline V gene data show CDR1 as LNHDA and CDR2 as SQIVND (reference sequence). The CDR3 DNA follows: TGTGCCAGTAGTTCGGCAGGCTACTATAATTCACCCCTCCACTTT. It specifies CASSSAGYYNSPLHF.

This clone showed up just a few times. The V call is TRBV24-1, the J call TRBJ2-3; TRBD1 matches at 8 bases. The germline gives CDR1 KGHDR, CDR2 SFDVKD. V lost 3 bases and J lost 2; bases outside the gene matches: 3. The length of the CDR3 is 15 residues. The CDR3 nucleotides read TGTGCCACCAGTGATCGACAGGGGTCCACAGATACGCAGTATTTT. Protein: CATSDRQGSTDTQYF.

The CDR3 DNA reads TGTGCCAGCAGCCTAGTGGGGGTCGGCGGGGCGGGGCAGTTCTTC. Translated: CASSLVGVGGAGQFF. The gene calls are TRBV7-6 and TRBJ2-1; D may be TRBD2 (6 bases). The CDR3 has 15 residues. The ends were cut back, 5 bases at V and 12 bases at J, with 23 bases in the middle. In germline, CDR1 is SGHVS, CDR2 FNYEAQ.

This clone came up once. This chain joins TRBV4-1 and TRBJ1-2; 7 bases line up with TRBD1. Germline lookup yields CDR1 MGHRA and CDR2 YSYEKL. The CDR3 spans 17 residues. V dropped 0 bases and J dropped 4; count of bases not matched to a gene: 11. The CDR3 coding sequence is TGCGCCAGCAGCCAAGATTTGGGTGGGGGACAGCGCTATGGCTACACCTTC. It translates to CASSQDLGGGQRYGYTF.

This chain uses TRBV3-1 (or the pseudogene TRBV3-2) with TRBJ2-3; 11 positions match TRBD2. The CDR3 totals 16 residues. From germline, CDR1 is LGHDT and CDR2 YNNKEL (reference sequence). The junction had 8 bases not matched to a gene; V was cut back by 6 bases and J by 3 bases. DNA of the CDR3: TGTGCCAGCAGATCTACTAGCGGGAGTTGGACAGATACGCAGTATTTT. This codes for CASRSTSGSWTDTQYF.

CDR3 loop: CASRIGGGAGSYEQYF. The CDR3 region has the DNA TGTGCCAGCAGAATCGGCGGAGGAGCGGGGTCCTACGAGCAGTACTTC. The V call is TRBV27, the J call TRBJ2-7; TRBD2 matches at 7 bases. Germline CDR1 reads MNHEY; CDR2 reads SMNVEV (reference sequence). V lost 6 bases to trimming and J lost 1 base; unmatched junction nucleotides: 12. CDR3 length: 16 residues.

The chain links TRBV11-2 to TRBJ2-7; a possible D gene is TRBD2 (7 bases). The CDR3 length is 15 residues. The ends were cut back, 7 bases at V and 2 bases at J, with 18 bases in the middle. The V gene's germline CDR1 is SGHAT and CDR2 FQNNGV. The CDR3 DNA follows: TGTGCCAGCAACCCTTTCGGGGGGCGCACCTACGAGCAGTACTTC. Translation: CASNPFGGRTYEQYF. Full variable domain (missing parts from reference TRBV11-2 and TRBJ2-7): EAGVAQSPRYKIIEKRQSVAFWCNPISGHATLYWYQQILGQGPKLLIQFQNNGVVDDSQLPKDRFSAERLKGVDSTLKIQPAKLEDSAVYLCASNPFGGRTYEQYFGPGTRLTVT.

The rearrangement links TRBV18 to TRBJ1-2; 12 nucleotides match TRBD1. Germline V lookup: CDR1 KGHSH, CDR2 LQKENI. The ends lost 3 bases at V and 4 bases at J; junction bases unmatched: 3. The CDR3 has 15 amino acids. CDR3 amino acids: CASSPGTGGLYGYTF. The CDR3, as DNA: TGTGCCAGCTCACCCGGGACAGGGGGCCTCTATGGCTACACCTTC.

The chain carries TRBV6-6 and TRBJ2-1, with a weak D call TRBD2 (5 bases). V gave up 0 bases and J gave up 6 bases, with 9 bases separating them. The CDR3 loop spans 14 amino acids. Germline V lookup: CDR1 MNHNY, CDR2 SVGAGI (reference sequence). Here the CDR3 reads CASSYSGGGNEQFF. In DNA, the CDR3 is TGTGCCAGCAGTTACTCAGGAGGTGGCAATGAGCAGTTCTTC.

About this clone: Within the sample, other DNA sequences also encode this same CDR3. This rearrangement joins TRBV25-1 to TRBJ2-5, with TRBD2 matching over 7 bases. Trimming took 0 bases from V and 5 from J; bases not matched to a gene: 3. Per the germline V gene, CDR1 is MGHDK and CDR2 is SYGVNS. The CDR3 consists of 14 residues. CDR3 amino acids: CASSEYRGGETQYF. As DNA, the CDR3 is TGTGCCAGCAGTGAATATCGGGGAGGGGAGACCCAGTACTTC.

The rearrangement joins TRBV7-9 to TRBJ2-7, with 9 bases aligning to TRBD1. Germline V lookup: CDR1 SEHNR, CDR2 FQNEAQ (reference sequence). The CDR3 totals 14 residues. J gave up 1 base and V 4 bases, and 2 bases lay outside the gene matches. The CDR3 nucleotides are TGTGCCAGCAGCTCCGGGACAGGGTCCTACGAGCAGTACTTC. Translating it yields CASSSGTGSYEQYF.

This clone was detected a few times. The V and J genes are TRBV19 and TRBJ2-2; 7 bases map to TRBD1. Looked up from germline, CDR1 is LNHDA and CDR2 is SQIVND (reference sequence). The ends lost 3 bases at V and 3 bases at J; junction bases unmatched: 10. The length of the CDR3 is 17 residues. The CDR3 DNA follows: TGTGCCAGTAGTATCCCCAGGGGGTGGTACGACACCGGGGAGCTGTTTTTT. It translates to CASSIPRGWYDTGELFF.

The rearrangement joins TRBV19 to TRBJ2-7; D is perhaps TRBD2 (5 bases). V was pared by 5 bases and J by 0 bases, with 8 bases between. This CDR3 region has 13 residues. Germline assignment: CDR1 LNHDA and CDR2 SQIVND (reference sequence). CDR3 in amino acids: CASSLGVSYEQYF. CDR3 DNA: TGTGCCAGTAGTCTGGGAGTCTCCTACGAGCAGTACTTC. Using reference TRBV19 and TRBJ2-7 for the parts outside the CDR3, the full variable domain is DGGITQSPKYLFRKEGQNVTLSCEQNLNHDAMYWYRQDPGQGLRLIYYSQIVNDFQKGDIAEGYSVSREKKESFPLTVTSAQKNPTAFYLCASSLGVSYEQYFGPGTRLTVT.

V is TRBV2 and J is TRBJ2-5, with 12 bases matching TRBD2. This CDR3 contains 15 residues. Germline assignment: CDR1 SNHLY and CDR2 FYNNEI. J lost 6 bases, V lost 6 bases, and 8 bases had no gene match. CDR3 amino acids: CASSGLAGSIKTQYF. The CDR3 region has the DNA TGTGCCAGCAGCGGACTAGCGGGATCGATAAAGACCCAGTACTTC.

The V and J genes are TRBV3-1 (or the pseudogene TRBV3-2) and TRBJ2-5, with 8 bases matching TRBD2. The CDR3 runs to 14 residues. V gave up 4 bases and J gave up 4 bases; unmatched junction bases: 5. Germline CDR1 LGHDT, CDR2 YNNKEL (reference sequence). CDR3: CASSRLAGSETQYF. The CDR3 DNA sequence: TGTGCCAGCAGCCGATTAGCGGGATCAGAGACCCAGTACTTC.

The chain recombines TRBV30 with TRBJ2-7; 7 positions agree with TRBD1. The CDR3 loop spans 13 amino acids. Germline loops: CDR1 GTSNPN, CDR2 SVGIG (reference sequence). Trimming at V came to 3 bases and at J to 2 bases, leaving 4 bases not matched to a gene. The DNA of the CDR3 is TGTGCCTGGAGAATACAGGGGCCCTACGAGCAGTACTTC. Encoded protein: CAWRIQGPYEQYF.

The rearrangement joins TRBV30 to TRBJ2-5; 9 bases are a match to TRBD1. CDR1 is GTSNPN and CDR2 is SVGIG in the germline V gene (reference sequence). V trimming: 4 bases; J trimming: 2 bases; junction bases outside the gene matches: 5. The CDR3 runs to 14 residues. The chain's CDR3 is CAWNRQGVQETQYF. The CDR3 region has the DNA TGTGCCTGGAATCGACAGGGGGTTCAAGAGACCCAGTACTTC.

The J gene is TRBJ2-1, the V gene TRBV11-2, with 15 bases matching TRBD2. The germline gives CDR1 SGHAT, CDR2 FQNNGV. The CDR3 covers 17 residues. Trimming took 5 bases from V and 6 from J; bases not matched to a gene: 8. The CDR3 is CASSPPGLAGGINEQFF. DNA of the CDR3: TGTGCCAGCAGCCCCCCCGGACTAGCGGGAGGGATCAATGAGCAGTTCTTC.

This clone has a handful of counts. This sequence joins TRBV2 and TRBJ2-2, with D possibly matching TRBD1 (5 bases). V lost 3 bases and J lost 4, with 15 bases in between. Germline V gene data show CDR1 as SNHLY and CDR2 as FYNNEI. The CDR3 is 16 residues long. CDR3 in amino acids: CASSEQGSYATGELFF. CDR3 nucleotide sequence: TGTGCCAGCAGTGAGCAGGGTTCCTATGCCACCGGGGAGCTGTTTTTT.

The V gene is TRBV2, the J gene TRBJ1-3; no definite D call. The V gene lost 4 bases and the J gene lost 7 bases, with 11 bases spanning the gap. This CDR3 is built from 13 residues. Germline V gene data show CDR1 as SNHLY and CDR2 as FYNNEI. In DNA form, the CDR3 reads TGTGCCAGCAGTGTTATCCCCAGGAACACCATATATTTT. The encoded protein is CASSVIPRNTIYF.

In its sample, this clone was seen once. This rearrangement joins TRBV7-2 to TRBJ1-1; D is undetermined. The germline CDR1 and CDR2 sequences are SGHTA and FQGNSA. This CDR3 is 14 amino acids long. Trimming stripped 6 bases from V and 5 bases from J, with 16 bases between. CDR3 nucleotide sequence: TGTGCCAGCAGTCGAGGTGGCAGTGGGACTGAAGCTTTCTTT. Amino acids: CASSRGGSGTEAFF.

This chain links TRBV21-1 with TRBJ2-7; the table names TRBD2, a call not compared with the DNA. TRBV21-1 is noted as a pseudogene. The CDR3 loop spans 14 amino acids. This chain's CDR3 is CASRGAGQRYEQYF. Here the CDR3 DNA reads TGTGCCAGCAGGGGAGCGGGACAAAGATACGAGCAGTACTTC.

This clone was counted once. V is TRBV5-1 and J is TRBJ2-1; no reliable D call. This CDR3 comprises 12 residues. Germline CDR1 reads SGHRS; CDR2 reads YFSETQ. Trimming removed 0 bases at V and 6 bases at J, with 4 bases between. CDR3 region: CASSLASNEQFF. DNA for the CDR3: TGCGCCAGCAGCTTGGCTAGCAATGAGCAGTTCTTC.

This rearrangement joins TRBV6-5 to TRBJ2-5; 9 bases agree with TRBD1. Losses at the gene ends were 8 bases for V and 6 bases for J; bases not matched to a gene: 10. Germline CDR1 reads MNHEY; CDR2 reads SVGAGI. The CDR3 contains 14 residues. The CDR3 protein is CASRRTGESQTQYF. Written as DNA, the CDR3 is TGTGCCAGCCGCCGGACAGGGGAAAGTCAGACCCAGTACTTC.